The present entry profiles one T cell receptor beta chain with its context. The data stem from a study of T cell responses to AZD1222 COVID-19 vaccine. There are 16 residues in the CDR3. The germline V and J ends were trimmed by 3 bases and 2 bases, with 14 bases remaining between them. Germline V gives CDR1 SGDLS, CDR2 YYNGEE. The method was immunoSEQ multiplex PCR; TCRdb's version includes in-frame clones alone and lacks a portion of them. The table includes 130,000 to 150,000 clones, roughly 88% detected once. This receptor was obtained from an adult in good health. Material: peripheral blood, obtained on day 0 of MenACWY control vaccination. The chain is built from TRBV9 and TRBJ2-2, with D perhaps being TRBD1 or TRBD2 (6 bases each). CDR3 sequence reads: CASSGGGGYNTGELFF. For the CDR3, the DNA is TGTGCCAGCAGCGGTGGAGGGGGGTACAACACCGGGGAGCTGTTTTTT.